These 11 T cell receptor beta chains came from one sample sequenced in a study of T cell responses to AZD1222 COVID-19 vaccine. Sequenced by immunoSEQ multiplex PCR; TCRdb stores in-frame clones only, minus some. The table includes more than 100,000 clones, about nine tenths detected once. The sample was peripheral blood, taken on day 0 of AZD1222 vaccination. Receptor source: an adult in good health.

The chain recombines TRBV7-9 with TRBJ2-1, with D possibly matching TRBD2 (7 bases). Germline V CDR1 and CDR2: SEHNR, FQNEAQ (reference sequence). This CDR3 contains 16 residues. V was pared by 6 bases and J by 7 bases, with 22 bases between. In nucleotides, the CDR3 is TGTGCCAGCAGTCACGATTACCGGGGGGCTGGTAATGAGCAGTTCTTC. Residues: CASSHDYRGAGNEQFF.

This clone was recorded only once. The chain couples TRBV6-2 or TRBV6-3 to TRBJ1-2; 8 bases fit TRBD1. The CDR3 covers 13 residues. The ends lost 2 bases at V and 6 bases at J; junction bases unmatched: 2. CDR1 and CDR2 (germline): MNHEY, SVGEGT. For the CDR3, the DNA is TGTGCCAGCAGTTACGGGGGACAGGATGGCTACACCTTC. This codes for CASSYGGQDGYTF.

This clone has only a few counts. The chain employs TRBV19 and TRBJ2-7; tentatively, D is TRBD1 or TRBD2 (5 bases each). The V end lost 0 bases, the J end lost 0 bases, and 6 bases lay between the germline ends. Germline CDR1 LNHDA, CDR2 SQIVND (reference sequence). The CDR3 loop spans 14 amino acids. CDR3 DNA sequence: TGTGCCAGTAGTATAGATGGGACCTCCTACGAGCAGTACTTC. This encodes CASSIDGTSYEQYF.

This sequence joins TRBV19 and TRBJ1-1; TRBD1 matches 7 bases. Germline CDR1 LNHDA, CDR2 SQIVND (reference sequence). This CDR3 is built from 15 residues. V lost 4 bases, J lost 4 bases, and 9 bases stayed unmatched. DNA for the CDR3: TGTGCCAGTAGTAGTGGGTCGGCAGGGGGCACTGAAGCTTTCTTT. Translated, it gives CASSSGSAGGTEAFF.

The count of this clone is one. V usage is TRBV7-9 and J usage is TRBJ2-3; no firm D call. V was trimmed by 5 bases and J by 7 bases, leaving 10 bases between them. Germline CDR1 and CDR2: SEHNR and FQNEAQ (reference sequence). There are 12 residues in the CDR3. CDR3 sequence (DNA): TGTGCCAGCAGCCCAGAGGTTCATACGCAGTATTTT. Protein product: CASSPEVHTQYF. The full variable domain, its missing parts supplied by reference TRBV7-9 and TRBJ2-3, is DTGVSQNPRHKITKRGQNVTFRCDPISEHNRLYWYRQTLGQGPEFLTYFQNEAQLEKSRLLSDRFSAERPKGSFSTLEIQRTEQGDSAMYLCASSPEVHTQYFGPGTRLTVL.

The chain's CDR3 is CASSHWTGQFYEQYF. The CDR3 DNA reads as TGTGCCAGCAGTCACTGGACAGGGCAGTTCTACGAGCAGTACTTC. The chain links TRBV28 to TRBJ2-7; TRBD1 matches 8 bases. The CDR3 loop spans 15 amino acids. Per germline, CDR1 MDHEN and CDR2 SYDVKM. The V segment lost 5 bases and the J segment 3 bases; nucleotides outside the gene matches: 9.

This clone appeared a single time. This rearrangement joins TRBV21-1 to TRBJ2-5; whether TRBD2, the table's D call, matches the DNA was not checked. TRBV21-1 constitutes a pseudogene. The CDR3 totals 15 residues. CDR3 loop: CASSTYGGDKETQYF. The CDR3 DNA reads as TGTGCCAGCAGCACTTACGGGGGGGATAAGGAGACCCAGTACTTC.

This chain links TRBV7-2 with TRBJ2-1; 12 positions agree with TRBD2. CDR3 length equals 16 residues. CDR1 and CDR2 from the germline V gene are SGHTA and FQGNSA. V lost 5 bases, J lost 7 bases, and 9 bases stayed unmatched. In DNA form, the CDR3 reads TGTGCCAGCAGCCCCCGGCCTAGCGGGGGGGCGAATGAGCAGTTCTTC. This gives the protein CASSPRPSGGANEQFF.

V usage is TRBV5-1 and J usage is TRBJ1-4; D may be TRBD1 (5 bases). The germline gives CDR1 SGHRS, CDR2 YFSETQ. The CDR3 runs to 18 residues. Between the trimmed V and J ends, which lost 0 bases and 0 bases, there was a span of 15 bases. In DNA form, the CDR3 reads TGCGCCAGCAGCTTGGCGGGACTCGAAACGGCAACTAATGAAAAACTGTTTTTT. Protein product: CASSLAGLETATNEKLFF. Filled out from reference TRBV5-1 and TRBJ1-4, the complete variable domain reads KAGVTQTPRYLIKTRGQQVTLSCSPISGHRSVSWYQQTPGQGLQFLFEYFSETQRNKGNFPGRFSGRQFSNSRSEMNVSTLELGDSALYLCASSLAGLETATNEKLFFGSGTQLSVL.

The gene calls are TRBV4-3 and TRBJ2-7, with D unclear. V lost 1 base, J lost 2 bases, and 9 bases lay in between. The CDR3 runs to 14 residues. The germline gives CDR1 LGHNA, CDR2 YSLEER. The CDR3 is CASSQVARPYEQYF. In nucleotides, the CDR3 is TGCGCCAGCAGCCAAGTGGCCCGTCCCTACGAGCAGTACTTC.

The chain joins TRBV12-3 or TRBV12-4 to TRBJ1-1; D is uncertain. The CDR3 sequence is 13 residues long. V was trimmed by 7 bases and J by 2 bases, leaving 11 bases between them. CDR3 in amino acids: CASTLRRNTEAFF. The CDR3 nucleotides are TGTGCCAGCACCCTTCGGCGCAACACTGAAGCTTTCTTT.